The next 3 T cell receptor beta chains were all read from a single sample in a study of T cells after yellow fever vaccination. TCRdb passed the 5' RACE reads through MiXCR, listing each CDR3 protein once. The sample has some 320,000 distinct CDR3 sequences; approximately 8% are singletons. This specimen was CD4+ T cells sorted from PBMCs, taken 5 days after the yellow fever booster vaccination. The receptors come from a man younger than 30 who received the YFV17D yellow fever vaccine.

The V and J genes are TRBV5-1 and TRBJ2-2; D may match TRBD1 or TRBD2 (5 bases each). Germline V gene lookup returns CDR1 SGHRS and CDR2 YFSETQ. Trimming stripped 4 bases from V and 4 bases from J, with 14 bases between. This CDR3 contains 15 residues. This CDR3 reads CASSTGTERTGELFF. As DNA, the CDR3 is TGCGCCAGCAGCACTGGGACGGAACGCACCGGGGAGCTGTTTTTT.

This clonotype was seen repeatedly, ten times or more. V usage is TRBV4-2 and J usage is TRBJ2-4; D remains ambiguous. Germline V gene lookup returns CDR1 LGHNA and CDR2 YNFKEQ. V gave up 1 base and J gave up 2 bases, with 15 bases separating them. CDR3 length: 17 residues. CDR3 residues: CASSQVPGLESKNIQYF. CDR3 nucleotides: TGTGCCAGCAGCCAAGTTCCCGGCCTAGAATCCAAAAACATTCAGTACTTC.

This chain connects TRBV5-1 to TRBJ1-1, with D possibly being TRBD1 (5 bases). Germline-derived CDR1 and CDR2 are SGHRS and YFSETQ. This CDR3 comprises 14 residues. V shed 3 bases and J shed 4 bases, with 13 bases lying between them. The CDR3 region is CASSYGTLLTEAFF. The CDR3 DNA reads as TGCGCCAGCAGCTACGGGACTTTACTCACTGAAGCTTTCTTT.